This T cell receptor beta chain is drawn from a study of blood T cells in healthy people across ages. Study results and caveats: Versus aged donors, long-lived donors had higher diversity and more naive CD4+ cells.

Germline V lookup: CDR1 SQVTM, CDR2 ANQGSEA. There are 11 residues in the CDR3. Trimming left V 7 bases short and J 6 bases short, with 12 bases between. Then a second PCR, running roughly 6 to 11 cycles, was carried out with a sample-barcoded 5' primer and a J-beta primer mix. A single record per CDR3 protein comes from TCRdb applying MiXCR to the 5' RACE reads. There are 1.8 million or so distinct CDR3 sequences in the sample; 35% to 50% occur only once, and 20% to 25% lies in the top ten. This clonotype has a handful of counts. Its target is not known. Donor samples were obtained from healthy Caucasian individuals from Russia, aged about 6 to 95. Peripheral blood from each donor was collected in a volume of approximately 10 milliliters. Per-sample PBMC isolation yielded at least 6 million cells.

This TCR was recovered from a human donor in good health. Sequencing input: blood. The chain has TRBV29-1 and TRBJ1-2; possibly TRBD1 for D (5 bases). The CDR3 DNA reads TGCAGCGGGGGGGACGCCAATGGCTACACCTTC. It encodes CSGGDANGYTF.